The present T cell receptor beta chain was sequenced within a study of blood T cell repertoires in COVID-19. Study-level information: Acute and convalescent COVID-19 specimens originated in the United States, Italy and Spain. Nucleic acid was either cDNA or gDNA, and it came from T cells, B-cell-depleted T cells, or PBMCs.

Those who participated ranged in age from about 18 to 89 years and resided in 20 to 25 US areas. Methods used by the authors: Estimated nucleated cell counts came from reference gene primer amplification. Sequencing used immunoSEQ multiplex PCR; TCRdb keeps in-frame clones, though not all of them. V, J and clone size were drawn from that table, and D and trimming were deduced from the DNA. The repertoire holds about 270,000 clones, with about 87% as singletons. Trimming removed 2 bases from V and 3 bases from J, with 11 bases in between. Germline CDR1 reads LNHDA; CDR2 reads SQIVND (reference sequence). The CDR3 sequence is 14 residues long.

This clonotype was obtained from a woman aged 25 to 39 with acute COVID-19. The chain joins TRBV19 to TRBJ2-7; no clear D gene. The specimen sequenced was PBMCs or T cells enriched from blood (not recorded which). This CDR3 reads CASSIRSPGYEQYF. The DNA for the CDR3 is TGTGCCAGTAGTATACGGTCCCCCGGCTACGAGCAGTACTTC. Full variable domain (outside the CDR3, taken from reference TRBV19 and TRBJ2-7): DGGITQSPKYLFRKEGQNVTLSCEQNLNHDAMYWYRQDPGQGLRLIYYSQIVNDFQKGDIAEGYSVSREKKESFPLTVTSAQKNPTAFYLCASSIRSPGYEQYFGPGTRLTVT.